The clone carrying this T cell receptor (beta chain) has just a few counts. As yet, its antigen is unknown. The data are from a study of tumor-infiltrating lymphocytes in localized non-small cell lung cancer. Study conclusions and caveats: Different pieces of the same tissue were used for each assay. Higher tumor T cell infiltration than in uninvolved lung was supported by TCRbeta sequencing. Only some patients had TCR sequencing, depending on available tissue. Tumor T-cell fraction from TCR sequencing was not associated with recurrence-free survival (p = 0.61).

Unmatched junction bases numbered 7, after V lost 5 bases and J lost 5 bases. Germline V gene lookup returns CDR1 LNHDA and CDR2 SQIVND (reference sequence). The CDR3 contains 15 residues. Repertoires were generated with immunoSEQ multiplex PCR, while TCRdb's copy carries only in-frame clones and drops some. The data hold fewer than 12,000 clones, with 55% to 80% observed a single time. This chain uses TRBV19 with TRBJ2-2; 8 bases are shared with TRBD2. This receptor was obtained from a human donor with non-small cell lung cancer. The specimen sequenced was lung tumor tissue. CDR3 in DNA: TGTGCCAGTAGTTTTGTAGCGGGGCAGACCGGGGAGCTGTTTTTT. Amino acids: CASSFVAGQTGELFF.